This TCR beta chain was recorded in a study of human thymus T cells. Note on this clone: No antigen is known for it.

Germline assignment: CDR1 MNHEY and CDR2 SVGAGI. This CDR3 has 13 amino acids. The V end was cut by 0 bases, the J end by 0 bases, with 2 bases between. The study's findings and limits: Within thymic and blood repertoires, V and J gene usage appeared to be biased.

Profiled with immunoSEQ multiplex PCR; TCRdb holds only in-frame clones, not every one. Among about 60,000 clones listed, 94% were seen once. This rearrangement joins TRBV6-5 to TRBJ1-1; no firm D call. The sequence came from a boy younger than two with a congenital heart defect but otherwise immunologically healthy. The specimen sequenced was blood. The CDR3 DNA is TGTGCCAGCAGTTACTCGATGAACACTGAAGCTTTCTTT. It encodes CASSYSMNTEAFF.